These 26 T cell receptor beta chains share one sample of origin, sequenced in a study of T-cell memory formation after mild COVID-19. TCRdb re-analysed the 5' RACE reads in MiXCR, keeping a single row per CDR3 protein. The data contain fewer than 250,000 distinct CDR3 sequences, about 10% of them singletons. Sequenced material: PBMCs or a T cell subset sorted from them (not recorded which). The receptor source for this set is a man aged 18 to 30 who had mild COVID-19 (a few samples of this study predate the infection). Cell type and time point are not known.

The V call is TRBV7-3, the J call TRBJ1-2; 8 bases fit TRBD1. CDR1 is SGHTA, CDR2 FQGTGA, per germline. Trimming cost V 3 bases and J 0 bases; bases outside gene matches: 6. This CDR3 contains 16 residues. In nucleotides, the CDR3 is TGTGCCAGCAGCTTCGGGGGGACAGGAGCTAACTATGGCTACACCTTC. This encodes CASSFGGTGANYGYTF.

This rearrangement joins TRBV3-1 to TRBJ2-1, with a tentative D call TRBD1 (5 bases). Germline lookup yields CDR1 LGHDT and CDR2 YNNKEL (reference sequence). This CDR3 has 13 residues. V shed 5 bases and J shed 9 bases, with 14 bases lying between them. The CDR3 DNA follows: TGTGCCAGCAGCGGGGCGGAGCGTCTTGAGCAGTTCTTC. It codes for CASSGAERLEQFF.

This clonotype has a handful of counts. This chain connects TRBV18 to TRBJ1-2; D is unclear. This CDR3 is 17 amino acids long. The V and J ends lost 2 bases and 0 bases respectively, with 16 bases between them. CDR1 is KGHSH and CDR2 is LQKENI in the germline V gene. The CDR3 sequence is CASSPFFIAASNYGYTF. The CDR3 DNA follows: TGTGCCAGCTCACCATTCTTTATCGCCGCGTCTAACTATGGCTACACCTTC.

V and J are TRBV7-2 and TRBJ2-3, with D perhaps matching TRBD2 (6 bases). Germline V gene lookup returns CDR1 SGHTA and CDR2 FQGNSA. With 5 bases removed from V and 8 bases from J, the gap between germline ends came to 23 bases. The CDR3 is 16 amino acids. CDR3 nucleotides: TGTGCCAGCAGCACAGGTTGGCAGCGGGTGGACCCTACGCAGTATTTT. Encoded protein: CASSTGWQRVDPTQYF.

CDR3 coding DNA: TGTGCCATCAGTGAGTCGAGGCAGGGACCCACCTACGAGCAGTACGTC. This translates into CAISESRQGPTYEQYV. The genes are TRBV10-3 and TRBJ2-7, with D possibly being TRBD1 or TRBD2 (5 bases each). V lost 0 bases to trimming and J lost 2 bases, with 14 bases between them. In germline, CDR1 is ENHRY, CDR2 SYGVKD. The CDR3 spans 16 residues.

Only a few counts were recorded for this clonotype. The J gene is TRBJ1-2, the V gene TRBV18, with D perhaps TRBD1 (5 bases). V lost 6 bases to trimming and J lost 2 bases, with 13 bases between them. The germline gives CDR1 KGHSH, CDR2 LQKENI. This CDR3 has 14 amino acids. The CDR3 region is CASSAGTQNYGYTF. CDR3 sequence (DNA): TGTGCCAGCTCGGCGGGGACGCAGAACTATGGCTACACCTTC.

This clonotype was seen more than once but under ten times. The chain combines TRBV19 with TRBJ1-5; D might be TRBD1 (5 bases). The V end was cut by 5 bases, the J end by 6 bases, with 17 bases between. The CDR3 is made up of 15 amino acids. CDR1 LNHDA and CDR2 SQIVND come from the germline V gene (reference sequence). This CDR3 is CASSPTQGRGQPQHF. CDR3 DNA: TGTGCCAGTAGTCCCACGCAAGGTAGGGGTCAGCCCCAGCATTTT. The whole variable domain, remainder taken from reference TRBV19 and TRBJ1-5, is DGGITQSPKYLFRKEGQNVTLSCEQNLNHDAMYWYRQDPGQGLRLIYYSQIVNDFQKGDIAEGYSVSREKKESFPLTVTSAQKNPTAFYLCASSPTQGRGQPQHFGDGTRLSIL.

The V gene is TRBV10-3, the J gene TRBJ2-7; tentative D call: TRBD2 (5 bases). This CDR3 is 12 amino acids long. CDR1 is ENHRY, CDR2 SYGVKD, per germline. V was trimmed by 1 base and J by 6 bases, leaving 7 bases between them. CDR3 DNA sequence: TGTGCCATCAGTGAGTTGGCGGGCGAGCAGTACTTC. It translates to CAISELAGEQYF.

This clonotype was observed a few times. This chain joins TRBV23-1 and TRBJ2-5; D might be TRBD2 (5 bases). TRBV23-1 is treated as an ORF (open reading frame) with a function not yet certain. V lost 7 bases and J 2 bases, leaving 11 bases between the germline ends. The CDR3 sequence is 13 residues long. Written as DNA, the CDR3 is TGCGCCAGCAACGGGGTGGATCAAGAGACCCAGTACTTC. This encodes CASNGVDQETQYF.

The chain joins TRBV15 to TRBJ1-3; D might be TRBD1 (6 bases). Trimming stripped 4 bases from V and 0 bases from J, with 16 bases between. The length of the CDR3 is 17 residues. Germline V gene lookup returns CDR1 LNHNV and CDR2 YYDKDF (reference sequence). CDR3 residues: CATSTVQGAISGNTIYF. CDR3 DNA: TGTGCCACCAGCACCGTACAGGGAGCGATCTCTGGAAACACCATATATTTT.

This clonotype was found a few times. The CDR3 region is CASGLVVSTSTDTQYF. In DNA, the CDR3 is TGTGCTAGTGGTTTGGTCGTGAGCACTAGCACAGATACGCAGTATTTT. The V gene is TRBV12-5, the J gene TRBJ2-3; D gene unclear. This CDR3 region has 16 residues. Trimming shortened V by 0 bases and J by 0 bases, and 10 bases separated the two germline ends. The germline CDR1 and CDR2 sequences are LGHNT and FRNRAP.

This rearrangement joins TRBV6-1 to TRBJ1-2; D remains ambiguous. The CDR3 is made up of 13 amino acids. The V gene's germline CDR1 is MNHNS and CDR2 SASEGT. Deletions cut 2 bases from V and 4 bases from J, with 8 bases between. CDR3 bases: TGTGCCAGCAGTGAAACGGGCACCTATGGCTACACCTTC. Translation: CASSETGTYGYTF.

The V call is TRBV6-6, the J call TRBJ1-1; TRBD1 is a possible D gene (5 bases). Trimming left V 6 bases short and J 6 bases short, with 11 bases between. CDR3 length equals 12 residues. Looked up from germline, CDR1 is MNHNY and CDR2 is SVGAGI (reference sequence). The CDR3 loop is CASSGGGSEAFF. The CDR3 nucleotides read TGTGCCAGCAGCGGGGGGGGTTCTGAAGCTTTCTTT.

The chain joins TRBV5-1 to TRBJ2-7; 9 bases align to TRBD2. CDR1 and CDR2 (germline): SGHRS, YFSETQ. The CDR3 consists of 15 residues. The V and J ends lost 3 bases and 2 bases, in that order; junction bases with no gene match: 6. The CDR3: CASSYLSGGPYEQYF. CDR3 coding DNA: TGCGCCAGCAGCTACCTGAGCGGGGGGCCCTACGAGCAGTACTTC.

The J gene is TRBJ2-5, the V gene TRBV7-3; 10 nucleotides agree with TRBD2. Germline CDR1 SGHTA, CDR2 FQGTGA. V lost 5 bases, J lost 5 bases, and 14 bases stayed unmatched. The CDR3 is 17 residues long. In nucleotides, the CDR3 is TGTGCCAGCAGCCCTGTCAGCGGGGGGGCCGGTGGGGAGACCCAGTACTTC. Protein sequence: CASSPVSGGAGGETQYF.

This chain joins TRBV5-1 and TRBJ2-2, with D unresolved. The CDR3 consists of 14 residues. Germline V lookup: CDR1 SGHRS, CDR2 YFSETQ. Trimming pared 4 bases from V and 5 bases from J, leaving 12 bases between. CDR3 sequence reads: CASSTMPPTGELFF. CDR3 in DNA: TGCGCCAGCAGCACCATGCCCCCAACCGGGGAGCTGTTTTTT. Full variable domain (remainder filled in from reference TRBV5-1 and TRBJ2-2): KAGVTQTPRYLIKTRGQQVTLSCSPISGHRSVSWYQQTPGQGLQFLFEYFSETQRNKGNFPGRFSGRQFSNSRSEMNVSTLELGDSALYLCASSTMPPTGELFFGEGSRLTVL.

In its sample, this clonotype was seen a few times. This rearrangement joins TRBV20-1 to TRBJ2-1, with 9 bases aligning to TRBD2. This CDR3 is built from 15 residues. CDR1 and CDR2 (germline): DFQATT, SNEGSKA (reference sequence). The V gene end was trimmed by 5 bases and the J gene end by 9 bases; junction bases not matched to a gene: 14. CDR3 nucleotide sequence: TGCAGTGCTCCCCGTCGGCTAGCGGGGTTGGGTGAGCAGTTCTTC. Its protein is CSAPRRLAGLGEQFF.

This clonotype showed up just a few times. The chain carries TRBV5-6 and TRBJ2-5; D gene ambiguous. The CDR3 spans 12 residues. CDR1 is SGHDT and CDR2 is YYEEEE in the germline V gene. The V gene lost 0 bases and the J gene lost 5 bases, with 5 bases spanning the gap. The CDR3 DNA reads TGTGCCAGCAGCTTGGGATACGAGACCCAGTACTTC. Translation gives CASSLGYETQYF.

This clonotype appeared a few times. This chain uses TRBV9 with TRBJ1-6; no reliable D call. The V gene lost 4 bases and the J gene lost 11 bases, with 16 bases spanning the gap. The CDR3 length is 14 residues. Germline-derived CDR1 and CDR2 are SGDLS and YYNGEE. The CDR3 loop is CASSPAGGVPPLHF. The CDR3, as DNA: TGTGCCAGCAGCCCCGCCGGTGGAGTCCCACCCCTCCACTTT.

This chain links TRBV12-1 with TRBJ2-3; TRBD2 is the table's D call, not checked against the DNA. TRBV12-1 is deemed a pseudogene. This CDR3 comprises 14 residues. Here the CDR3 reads CASSFGPLPDTQYF. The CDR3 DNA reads TGTGCCAGCAGCTTTGGTCCGCTCCCAGATACGCAGTATTTT.

CDR3: CASSGQRGNEQFF. The CDR3 nucleotides read TGTGCCAGCAGCGGGCAGCGGGGGAATGAGCAGTTCTTC. This chain connects TRBV7-2 to TRBJ2-1; 8 bases fit TRBD2. The CDR3 loop spans 13 amino acids. CDR1 SGHTA and CDR2 FQGNSA come from the germline V gene. With 5 bases clipped from V and 7 bases from J, the junction kept 4 bases outside the gene matches.

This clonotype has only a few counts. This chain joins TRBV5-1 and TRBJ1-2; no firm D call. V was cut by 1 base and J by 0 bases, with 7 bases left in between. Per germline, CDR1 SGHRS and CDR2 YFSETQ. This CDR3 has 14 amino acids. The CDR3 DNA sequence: TGCGCCAGCAGCTTGACAACCACTAACTATGGCTACACCTTC. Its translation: CASSLTTTNYGYTF.

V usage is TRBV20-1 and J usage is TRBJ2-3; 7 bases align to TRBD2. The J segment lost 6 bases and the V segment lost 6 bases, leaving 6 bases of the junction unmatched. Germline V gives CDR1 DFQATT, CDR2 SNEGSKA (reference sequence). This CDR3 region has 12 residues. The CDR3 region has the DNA TGCAGTGCCCGGGGGACTATTGATACGCAGTATTTT. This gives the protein CSARGTIDTQYF.

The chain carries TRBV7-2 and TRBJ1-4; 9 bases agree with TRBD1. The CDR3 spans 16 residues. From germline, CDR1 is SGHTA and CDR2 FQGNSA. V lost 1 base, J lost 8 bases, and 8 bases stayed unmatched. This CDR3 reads CASSLGNRGLGEKLFF. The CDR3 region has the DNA TGTGCCAGCAGCTTAGGAAACAGGGGGCTGGGGGAAAAACTGTTTTTT.

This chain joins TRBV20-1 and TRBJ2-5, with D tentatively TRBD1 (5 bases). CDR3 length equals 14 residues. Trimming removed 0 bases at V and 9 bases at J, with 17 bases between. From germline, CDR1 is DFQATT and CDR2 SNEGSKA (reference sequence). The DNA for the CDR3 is TGCAGTGCTAGAGATCCCGCAGGGCCTCCCCCCCAGTACTTC. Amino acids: CSARDPAGPPPQYF.

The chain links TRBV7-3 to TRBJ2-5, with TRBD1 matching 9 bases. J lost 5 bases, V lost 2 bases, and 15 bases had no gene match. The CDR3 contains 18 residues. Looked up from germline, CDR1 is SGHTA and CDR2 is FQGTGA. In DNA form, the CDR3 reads TGTGCCAGCAGCTTATTAGGTTTCGGGACAGGGTCCTTCGAGACCCAGTACTTC. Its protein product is CASSLLGFGTGSFETQYF.